This T cell receptor (beta chain) was documented in a study of technical replicates of blood from a handful of donors (dated by TCRdb to about 2017). Libraries were prepared through the immunoSEQ multiplex PCR assay. The source is immuneACCESS, and TCRdb retained only in-frame sequences with V and J called. Part of the clones is not carried over; for the studies checked, unresolved V genes explain less than half of this, and the remainder is unexplained. In all, the sample holds approximately 81,000 clones, and roughly four fifths of those were seen once. Around 4% of the sample goes to the ten largest clones. This clone was counted once. This clone's antigen is unknown. No much larger clone exists at a distance of one base, and base qualities are not known. Sequencing used PBMCs. This clonotype was obtained from a human donor in good health. Some clones in this sample may be carry-over from other donors' samples.

The CDR3 protein: CAISEPGTGNIQYF. The DNA is TGTGCCATCAGTGAGCCCGGGACAGGAAACATTCAGTACTTC. The V gene is TRBV10-3 and the J gene is TRBJ2-4, and TRBD1 aligns with 8 junction nucleotides. The CDR3 numbers 14 residues from cysteine through phenylalanine. Of the read, only the CDR3 DNA is kept; its 42 bases are in frame from base 1. The germline V and J ends show losses of 2 bases and 6 bases respectively, and no gene match explains 3 bases of the junction. From a lookup of the germline V gene, CDR1 and CDR2 are ENHRY and SYGVKD.